This T cell receptor beta chain was obtained from a study of blood T cells in healthy people across ages. Notes on the study in general: Relative to aged donors, long-lived donors carried more naive CD4+ cells and displayed higher diversity. It was not known whether donors were CMV positive (a possible confounder of expanded clonotype changes). Considered underestimates were the diversity estimates obtained from one million T cells.

With a J-beta primer mix and a sample-barcoded 5' primer, a second PCR ran about 7 to 12 cycles. TCRdb processed the 5' RACE reads anew with MiXCR; each CDR3 protein has one entry. This table holds 650,000 to 700,000 distinct CDR3 sequences, approximately 52% found once. The CDR3 is 14 residues long. V was cut by 3 bases and J by 4 bases, with 15 bases left in between. CDR1 is DFQATT and CDR2 is SNEGSKA in the germline V gene (reference sequence). A note on this clonotype: Its antigen is still unknown.

Material: blood. This TCR derives from an elderly woman in good health. The rearrangement uses TRBV20-1 and TRBJ2-5, with D perhaps matching TRBD1 (5 bases). The CDR3 is CSASSGPSRETQYF. The CDR3 nucleotides read TGCAGTGCTAGCTCAGGGCCTTCGAGAGAGACCCAGTACTTC.